This TCR beta chain was captured in a study of blood T cell repertoires in COVID-19. About the study: The origin of the acute and convalescent COVID-19 samples was the United States, Italy and Spain. Sample material is recorded as cDNA or gDNA derived from T cells, B-cell-depleted T cells, or PBMCs.

The authors' processing: For nucleated cells, counts were estimated from reference gene primer amplification. Some clones are missing from TCRdb's copy, which holds only in-frame ones; the method was immunoSEQ multiplex PCR. The DNA gave D and trimming, while V, J and clone size come from that table. The sample carries 55,000 to 75,000 clones, roughly 78% recorded once. This clonotype was obtained from a man in his sixties with acute or convalescent COVID-19. The sequencing input was peripheral blood.

Written as DNA, the CDR3 is TGTGCCAGCAGTTTAAGCGTGAGAGATACGCAGTATTTT. The encoded protein is CASSLSVRDTQYF. The chain has TRBV28 and TRBJ2-3; D unresolved. V gave up 2 bases and J gave up 5 bases, with 8 bases separating them. The CDR3 loop spans 13 amino acids. Germline lookup yields CDR1 MDHEN and CDR2 SYDVKM.